The present entry profiles one TCR beta chain with its context. The sample originates from a study of blood T cell repertoires in COVID-19. About the research overall: COVID-19 samples, acute and convalescent, were from the United States, Italy and Spain. T cells, B-cell-depleted T cells, or PBMCs provided the cDNA or gDNA that served as material.

Per the study methods: Reference gene primer amplification gave nucleated cell count estimates. The data were produced by immunoSEQ multiplex PCR, yet TCRdb's version contains in-frame clones alone and is incomplete. V and J calls and clone size are given by that table; D and trimming were obtained from the DNA. Among under 200,000 clones listed, around nine tenths were seen once. The germline V gene has CDR1 SGHNT and CDR2 YYREEE (reference sequence). The CDR3 covers 12 residues. V dropped 4 bases and J dropped 7; count of bases not matched to a gene: 4. The sequence was obtained from a man between 18 and 29 years old with active or convalescent COVID-19. The V and J genes are TRBV5-4 and TRBJ1-2; 7 nucleotides match TRBD1. Sequenced material: peripheral blood. This chain's CDR3 is CASSIGGGGYTF. The CDR3 bases are TGTGCCAGCAGCATAGGGGGCGGTGGCTACACCTTC.